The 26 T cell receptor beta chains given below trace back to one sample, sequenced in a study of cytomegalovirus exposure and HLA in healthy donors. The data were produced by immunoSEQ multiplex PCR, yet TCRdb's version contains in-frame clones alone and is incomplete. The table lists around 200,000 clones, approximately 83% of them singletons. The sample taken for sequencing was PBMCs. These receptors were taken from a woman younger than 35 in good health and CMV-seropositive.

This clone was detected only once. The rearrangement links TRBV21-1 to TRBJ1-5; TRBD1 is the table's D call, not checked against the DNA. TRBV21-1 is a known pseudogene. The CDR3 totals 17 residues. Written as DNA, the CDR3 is TGTGCCAGCAGCAAAGTTTCCTTACAGGGGGACAATCAGCCCCAGCATTTT. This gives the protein CASSKVSLQGDNQPQHF.

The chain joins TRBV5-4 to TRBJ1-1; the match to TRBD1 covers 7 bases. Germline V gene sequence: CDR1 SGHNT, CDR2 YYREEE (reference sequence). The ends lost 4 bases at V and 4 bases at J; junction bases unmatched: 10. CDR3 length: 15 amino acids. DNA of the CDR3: TGTGCCAGCAGCCCCCCCACAGGGGCTTTCACTGAAGCTTTCTTT. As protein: CASSPPTGAFTEAFF.

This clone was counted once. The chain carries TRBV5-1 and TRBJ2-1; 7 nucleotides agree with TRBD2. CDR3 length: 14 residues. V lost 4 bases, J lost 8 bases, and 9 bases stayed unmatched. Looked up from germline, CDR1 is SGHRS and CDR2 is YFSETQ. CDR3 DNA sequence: TGCGCCAGCAGCCGGGACGGGAGGATCGATGAGCAGTTCTTC. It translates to CASSRDGRIDEQFF.

The CDR3 DNA reads TGTGCCAGCACGACAGGGAATTGGGACCCGCACTATGGCTACACCTTC. Amino acid sequence: CASTTGNWDPHYGYTF. The chain joins TRBV2 to TRBJ1-2, with 7 positions matching TRBD1. Germline trimming cut 7 bases from V and 3 bases from J; bases unmatched to any gene: 14. CDR1 is SNHLY, CDR2 FYNNEI, per germline. This CDR3 is 16 amino acids long.

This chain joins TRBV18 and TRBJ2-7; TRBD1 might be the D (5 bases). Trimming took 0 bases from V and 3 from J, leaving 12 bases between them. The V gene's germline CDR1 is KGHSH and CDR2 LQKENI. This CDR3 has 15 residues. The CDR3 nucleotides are TGTGCCAGCTCACCACCAGGGGCCCCCGTCTACGAGCAGTACTTC. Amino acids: CASSPPGAPVYEQYF.

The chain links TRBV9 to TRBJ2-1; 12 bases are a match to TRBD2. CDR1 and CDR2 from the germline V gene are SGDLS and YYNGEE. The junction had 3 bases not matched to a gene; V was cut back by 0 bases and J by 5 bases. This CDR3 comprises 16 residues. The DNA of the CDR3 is TGTGCCAGCAGCGTAGTAACTAGCGGGGGGCACAATGAGCAGTTCTTC. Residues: CASSVVTSGGHNEQFF.

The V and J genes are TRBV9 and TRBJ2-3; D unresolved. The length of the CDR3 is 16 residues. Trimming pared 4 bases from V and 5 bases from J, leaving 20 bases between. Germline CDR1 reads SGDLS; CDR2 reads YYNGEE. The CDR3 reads CASSLQVGSPGDTQYF. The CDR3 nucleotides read TGTGCCAGCAGCCTTCAAGTAGGATCCCCGGGAGATACGCAGTATTTT.

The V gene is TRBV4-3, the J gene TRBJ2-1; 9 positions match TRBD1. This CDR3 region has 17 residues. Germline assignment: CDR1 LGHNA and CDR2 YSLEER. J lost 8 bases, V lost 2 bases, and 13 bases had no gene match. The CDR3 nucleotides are TGCGCCAGCAGCCAAAGTTATACGGGACAGGGTATTTATGAGCAGTTCTTC. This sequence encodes CASSQSYTGQGIYEQFF.

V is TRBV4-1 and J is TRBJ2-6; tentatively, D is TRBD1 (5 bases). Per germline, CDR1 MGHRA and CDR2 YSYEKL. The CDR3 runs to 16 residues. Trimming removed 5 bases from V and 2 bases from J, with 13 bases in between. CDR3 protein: CASSYLGVPGANVLTF. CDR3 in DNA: TGCGCCAGCAGCTACCTAGGGGTCCCTGGGGCCAACGTCCTGACTTTC.

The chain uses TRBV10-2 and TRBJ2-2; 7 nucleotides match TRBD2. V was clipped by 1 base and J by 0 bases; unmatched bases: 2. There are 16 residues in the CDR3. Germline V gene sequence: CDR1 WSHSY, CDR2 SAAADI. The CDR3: CASSEWLAANTGELFF. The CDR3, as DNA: TGCGCCAGCAGTGAGTGGCTAGCGGCGAACACCGGGGAGCTGTTTTTT.

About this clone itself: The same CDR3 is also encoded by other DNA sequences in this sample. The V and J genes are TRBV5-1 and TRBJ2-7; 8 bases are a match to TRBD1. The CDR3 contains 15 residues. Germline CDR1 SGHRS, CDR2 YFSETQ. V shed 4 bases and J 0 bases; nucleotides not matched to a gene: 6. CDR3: CASSPRQGTSYEQYF. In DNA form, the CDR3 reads TGCGCCAGCAGCCCCCGACAGGGGACCTCCTACGAGCAGTACTTC.

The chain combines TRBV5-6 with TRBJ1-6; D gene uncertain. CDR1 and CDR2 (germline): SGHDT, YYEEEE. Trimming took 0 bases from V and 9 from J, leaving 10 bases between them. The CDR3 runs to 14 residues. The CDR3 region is CASSLGSFGSPLHF. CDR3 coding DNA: TGTGCCAGCAGCTTGGGAAGCTTCGGTTCACCCCTCCACTTT.

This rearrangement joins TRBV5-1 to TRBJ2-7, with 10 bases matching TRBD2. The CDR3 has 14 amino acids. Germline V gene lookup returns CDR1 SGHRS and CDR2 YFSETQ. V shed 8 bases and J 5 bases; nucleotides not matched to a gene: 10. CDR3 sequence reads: CASKREGRNHEQYF. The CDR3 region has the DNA TGCGCCAGTAAGCGGGAGGGGAGGAACCACGAGCAGTACTTC.

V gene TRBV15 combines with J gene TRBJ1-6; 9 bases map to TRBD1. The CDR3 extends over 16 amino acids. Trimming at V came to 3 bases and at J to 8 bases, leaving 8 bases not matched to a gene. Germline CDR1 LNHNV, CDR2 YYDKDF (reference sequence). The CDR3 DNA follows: TGTGCCACCAGCAGGAACCGACAGGGGGTGGATTCACCCCTCCACTTT. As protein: CATSRNRQGVDSPLHF.

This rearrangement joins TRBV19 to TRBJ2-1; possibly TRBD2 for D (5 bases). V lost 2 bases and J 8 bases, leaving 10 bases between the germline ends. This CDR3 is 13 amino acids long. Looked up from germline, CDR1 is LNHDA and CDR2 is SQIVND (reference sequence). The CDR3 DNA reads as TGTGCCAGTAGTATACGTAGCGTCGATGAGCAGTTCTTC. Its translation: CASSIRSVDEQFF.

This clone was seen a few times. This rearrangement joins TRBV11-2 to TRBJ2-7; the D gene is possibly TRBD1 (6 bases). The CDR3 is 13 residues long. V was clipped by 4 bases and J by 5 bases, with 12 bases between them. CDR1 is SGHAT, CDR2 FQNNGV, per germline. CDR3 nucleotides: TGTGCCAGCAGCTCGGGACATTCCAACGAGCAGTACTTC. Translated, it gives CASSSGHSNEQYF.

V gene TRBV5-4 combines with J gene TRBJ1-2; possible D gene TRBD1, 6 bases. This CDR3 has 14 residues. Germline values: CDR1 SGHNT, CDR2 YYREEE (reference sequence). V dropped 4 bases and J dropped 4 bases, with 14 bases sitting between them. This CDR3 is CASSPRQVGYGYTF. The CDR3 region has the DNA TGTGCCAGCAGCCCTCGACAGGTCGGCTATGGCTACACCTTC. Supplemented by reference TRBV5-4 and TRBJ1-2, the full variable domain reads ETGVTQSPTHLIKTRGQQVTLRCSSQSGHNTVSWYQQALGQGPQFIFQYYREEENGRGNFPPRFSGLQFPNYSSELNVNALELDDSALYLCASSPRQVGYGYTFGSGTRLTVV.

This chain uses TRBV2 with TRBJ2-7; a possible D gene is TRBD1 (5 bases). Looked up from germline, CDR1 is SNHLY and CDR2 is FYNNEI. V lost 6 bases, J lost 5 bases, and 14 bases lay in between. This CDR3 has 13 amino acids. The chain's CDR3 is CASRATAADEQYF. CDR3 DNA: TGTGCCAGCAGGGCGACAGCCGCGGACGAGCAGTACTTC.

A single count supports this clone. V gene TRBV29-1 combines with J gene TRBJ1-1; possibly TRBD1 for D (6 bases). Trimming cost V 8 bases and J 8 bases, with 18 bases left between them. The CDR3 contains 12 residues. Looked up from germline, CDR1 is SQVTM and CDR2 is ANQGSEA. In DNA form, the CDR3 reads TGCAGCATCCGATCGGACAGACGGGAAGCTTTCTTT. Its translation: CSIRSDRREAFF.

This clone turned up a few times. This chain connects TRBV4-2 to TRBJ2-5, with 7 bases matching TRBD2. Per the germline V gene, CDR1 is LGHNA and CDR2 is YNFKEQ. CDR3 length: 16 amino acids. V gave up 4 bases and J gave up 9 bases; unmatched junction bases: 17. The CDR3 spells CASSPTGTTGLGAQYF. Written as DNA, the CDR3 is TGTGCCAGCAGCCCTACCGGGACTACTGGCCTCGGGGCCCAGTACTTC.

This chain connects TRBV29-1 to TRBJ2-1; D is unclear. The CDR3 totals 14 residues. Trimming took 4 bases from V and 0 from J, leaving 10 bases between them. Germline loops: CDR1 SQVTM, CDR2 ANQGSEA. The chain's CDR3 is CSVGRRSSYNEQFF. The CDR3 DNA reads TGCAGCGTTGGTCGTAGATCCTCCTACAATGAGCAGTTCTTC.

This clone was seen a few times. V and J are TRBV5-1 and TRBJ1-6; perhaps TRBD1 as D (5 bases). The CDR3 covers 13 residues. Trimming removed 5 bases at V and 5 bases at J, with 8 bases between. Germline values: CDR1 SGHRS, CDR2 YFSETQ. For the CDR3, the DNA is TGCGCCAGCAGTACAGGCGATAATTCACCCCTCCACTTT. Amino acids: CASSTGDNSPLHF.

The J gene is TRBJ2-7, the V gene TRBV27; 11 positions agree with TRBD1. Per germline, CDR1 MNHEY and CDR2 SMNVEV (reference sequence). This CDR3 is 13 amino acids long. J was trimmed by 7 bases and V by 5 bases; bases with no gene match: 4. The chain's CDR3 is CASSGQGAWEQYF. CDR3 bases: TGTGCCAGCAGTGGACAGGGGGCGTGGGAGCAGTACTTC.

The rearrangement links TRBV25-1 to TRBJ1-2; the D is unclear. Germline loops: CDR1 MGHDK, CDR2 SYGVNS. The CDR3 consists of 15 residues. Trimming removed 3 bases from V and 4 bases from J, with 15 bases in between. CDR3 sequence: CASSEGLTRGYGYTF. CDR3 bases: TGTGCCAGCAGTGAGGGTCTAACCCGGGGCTATGGCTACACCTTC.

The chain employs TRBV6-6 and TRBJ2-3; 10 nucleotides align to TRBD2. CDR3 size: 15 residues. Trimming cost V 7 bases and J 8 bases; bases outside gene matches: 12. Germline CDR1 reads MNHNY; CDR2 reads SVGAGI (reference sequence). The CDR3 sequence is CASTPQSGGAGTQYF. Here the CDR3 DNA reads TGTGCCAGCACTCCTCAGAGCGGGGGGGCCGGTACGCAGTATTTT.

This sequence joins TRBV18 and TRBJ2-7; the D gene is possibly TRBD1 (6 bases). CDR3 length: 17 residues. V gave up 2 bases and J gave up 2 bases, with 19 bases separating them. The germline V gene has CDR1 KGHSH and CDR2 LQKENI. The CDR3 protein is CASSPARTGQTPYEQYF. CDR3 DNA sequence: TGTGCCAGCTCACCAGCACGAACGGGACAAACACCCTACGAGCAGTACTTC.